These 26 T cell receptor beta chains share one sample of origin, sequenced in a study of T-cell memory formation after mild COVID-19. One entry per CDR3 protein results from TCRdb running MiXCR on the 5' RACE reads. The profile shows around 420,000 distinct CDR3 sequences, 20% to 25% of them singletons. Sample: PBMCs or a T cell subset sorted from them (not recorded which). Source of these receptors: an adult woman who had mild COVID-19 (a few samples of this study predate the infection). Cell type and time point are not known.

The table lists this clonotype with a few counts. The chain couples TRBV12-3 or TRBV12-4 to TRBJ2-2; D not resolved. The CDR3 has 16 amino acids. The ends were cut back, 5 bases at V and 4 bases at J, with 17 bases in the middle. CDR3 bases: TGTGCCAGCAGTCAGCAATATCGGGCAGCCACCGGGGAGCTGTTTTTT. Translated, it gives CASSQQYRAATGELFF.

This chain joins TRBV7-9 and TRBJ2-1; 7 bases line up with TRBD2. The V segment lost 4 bases and the J segment 7 bases; nucleotides outside the gene matches: 7. Per the germline V gene, CDR1 is SEHNR and CDR2 is FQNEAQ (reference sequence). The length of the CDR3 is 14 residues. CDR3 nucleotide sequence: TGTGCCAGCAGCTCGTCGACTAGCTCGAATGAGCAGTTCTTC. Protein: CASSSSTSSNEQFF.

This clonotype was detected only a few times. The chain is built from TRBV7-3 and TRBJ2-5; 7 bases are a match to TRBD2. V lost 4 bases, J lost 6 bases, and 8 bases stayed unmatched. The CDR3 length is 14 residues. Germline CDR1 is SGHTA and CDR2 is FQGTGA. CDR3 DNA: TGTGCCAGCAGCTCTTCTAGCGGCTCCAAGACCCAGTACTTC. Amino acids: CASSSSSGSKTQYF.

The chain uses TRBV10-3 and TRBJ1-6; 8 bases are shared with TRBD1. Germline CDR1 ENHRY, CDR2 SYGVKD. The CDR3 contains 17 residues. The V and J ends lost 0 bases and 7 bases, in that order; junction bases with no gene match: 8. The CDR3, as DNA: TGTGCCATCAGTGAGTCCGGCAGGGGGCGAGGGAATTCACCCCTCCACTTT. The encoded protein is CAISESGRGRGNSPLHF.

There are a few counts of this clonotype. J is TRBJ2-7 and V is TRBV6-6, with unresolved D. The CDR3 has 13 residues. V was shortened by 6 bases and J by 2 bases, with 11 bases between the two germline ends. CDR1 is MNHNY and CDR2 is SVGAGI in the germline V gene (reference sequence). The CDR3 region is CASSRDKAYEQYF. The CDR3 DNA reads as TGTGCCAGCAGCCGCGACAAAGCCTACGAGCAGTACTTC.

The genes are TRBV10-3 and TRBJ1-1; TRBD1 matches 8 bases. The V and J ends lost 3 bases and 7 bases, in that order; junction bases with no gene match: 13. The CDR3 has 16 amino acids. The germline gives CDR1 ENHRY, CDR2 SYGVKD. The CDR3 sequence: CAISDSGQGHRLEAFF. The CDR3, as DNA: TGTGCCATCAGTGATTCAGGACAGGGCCACCGTCTTGAAGCTTTCTTT.

The chain carries TRBV5-1 and TRBJ2-2, with D perhaps matching TRBD1 (6 bases). The CDR3 is made up of 14 amino acids. Trimming removed 4 bases from V and 6 bases from J, with 13 bases in between. The germline V gene encodes CDR1 SGHRS and CDR2 YFSETQ. The CDR3 reads CASSIGQRAGELFF. The CDR3 DNA is TGCGCCAGCAGCATCGGACAGAGGGCCGGGGAGCTGTTTTTT.

This clonotype has a handful of counts. This chain uses TRBV14 with TRBJ2-1, with 8 bases lining up with TRBD2. The CDR3 sequence is 16 residues long. V was clipped by 4 bases and J by 4 bases; unmatched bases: 9. Germline CDR1 is SGHDN and CDR2 is FVKESK. This CDR3 is CASSPLGTSVYNEQFF. The CDR3 DNA follows: TGTGCCAGCAGCCCTCTAGGGACTAGTGTTTACAATGAGCAGTTCTTC.

On this clonotype: Since a much larger clone is just one base distant, this may be a read error. This chain connects TRBV7-2 to TRBJ2-5; D is ambiguous. Germline CDR1 and CDR2: SGHTA and FQGNSA. Trimming stripped 7 bases from V and 4 bases from J, with 13 bases between. This CDR3 is built from 13 residues. The DNA for the CDR3 is TGTGCCAGCAACATGGTTCATGGAGAGACCCAGTACTTC. Translating gives CASNMVHGETQYF.

The chain recombines TRBV19 with TRBJ2-4; perhaps TRBD1 as D (5 bases). Germline lookup yields CDR1 LNHDA and CDR2 SQIVND (reference sequence). The CDR3 has 16 amino acids. V lost 7 bases and J 0 bases, leaving 16 bases between the germline ends. The chain's CDR3 is CASKPPGTGAKNIQYF. CDR3 nucleotides: TGTGCCAGTAAACCCCCCGGCACAGGAGCCAAAAACATTCAGTACTTC.

The V gene is TRBV7-6, the J gene TRBJ2-1, with 10 bases identical to TRBD2. The CDR3 runs 16 residues. CDR1 is SGHVS and CDR2 is FNYEAQ in the germline V gene. V trimming: 5 bases; J trimming: 9 bases; junction bases outside the gene matches: 13. The CDR3 bases are TGTGCCAGCAGCCCATTCAGCGGGGGGGCTTATAGTGAGCAGTTCTTC. Its translation is CASSPFSGGAYSEQFF. Based on the CDR3 plus reference TRBV7-6 and TRBJ2-1, the full variable domain is GAGVSQSPRYKVTKRGQDVALRCDPISGHVSLYWYRQALGQGPEFLTYFNYEAQQDKSGLPNDRFSAERPEGSISTLTIQRTEQRDSAMYRCASSPFSGGAYSEQFFGPGTRLTVL.

This chain uses TRBV6-2 or TRBV6-3 with TRBJ2-7; D is undetermined. Trimming left V 0 bases short and J 5 bases short, with 11 bases between. The germline gives CDR1 MNHEY, CDR2 SVGEGT. The CDR3 has 14 residues. CDR3 nucleotide sequence: TGTGCCAGCAGTTACTCGACTCCGTCCCACGAGCAGTACTTC. Protein sequence: CASSYSTPSHEQYF.

The V and J genes are TRBV12-3 or TRBV12-4 and TRBJ1-1; D is possibly TRBD1 (6 bases). Trimming took 4 bases from V and 1 from J, leaving 10 bases between them. The CDR3 is 14 amino acids. CDR3 loop: CASSWGHWNTEAFF. CDR3 DNA: TGTGCCAGCAGTTGGGGACATTGGAACACTGAAGCTTTCTTT.

This chain links TRBV5-1 with TRBJ1-6; D is uncertain. V dropped 0 bases and J dropped 7 bases, with 11 bases sitting between them. This CDR3 has 15 amino acids. CDR1 and CDR2 (germline): SGHRS, YFSETQ. The CDR3 nucleotides read TGCGCCAGCAGCTTGGTTGGCTACGGAAATTCACCCCTCCACTTT. Translated: CASSLVGYGNSPLHF.

This rearrangement joins TRBV3-1 to TRBJ1-2; maybe TRBD1 (5 bases). This CDR3 contains 15 residues. The ends were cut back, 6 bases at V and 2 bases at J, with 16 bases in the middle. Germline loops: CDR1 LGHDT, CDR2 YNNKEL (reference sequence). The CDR3 sequence is CASRPGGNWNYGYTF. CDR3 coding DNA: TGTGCCAGCAGACCGGGGGGAAATTGGAACTATGGCTACACCTTC.

This clonotype has a handful of counts. The chain uses TRBV5-5 and TRBJ2-5; weak D call: TRBD2 (5 bases). Deletions cut 0 bases from V and 1 base from J, with 16 bases between. Germline V gene data show CDR1 as SGHKS and CDR2 as YYEKEE (reference sequence). The CDR3 runs to 17 residues. CDR3 sequence reads: CASSLAGIHSSQETQYF. The CDR3 bases are TGTGCCAGCAGCTTGGCGGGGATCCATTCGTCCCAAGAGACCCAGTACTTC.

The CDR3 nucleotides are TGTGCCAGTAAAACTGCGGGGAGCGGGGCCAAAAACATTCAGTACTTC. Its protein product is CASKTAGSGAKNIQYF. The chain is built from TRBV19 and TRBJ2-4, with D perhaps matching TRBD2 (6 bases). The CDR3 consists of 16 residues. The germline CDR1 and CDR2 sequences are LNHDA and SQIVND (reference sequence). The V end was cut by 7 bases, the J end by 1 base, with 17 bases between. The whole variable domain, remainder taken from reference TRBV19 and TRBJ2-4, is DGGITQSPKYLFRKEGQNVTLSCEQNLNHDAMYWYRQDPGQGLRLIYYSQIVNDFQKGDIAEGYSVSREKKESFPLTVTSAQKNPTAFYLCASKTAGSGAKNIQYFGAGTRLSVL.

V and J are TRBV27 and TRBJ1-6, with TRBD1 matching 7 bases. This CDR3 region has 14 residues. Looked up from germline, CDR1 is MNHEY and CDR2 is SMNVEV (reference sequence). V gave up 9 bases and J gave up 8 bases; unmatched junction bases: 10. The DNA for the CDR3 is TGTGCCAGTAAAAAACGGGACAGTCATTCACCCCTCCACTTT. Its translation is CASKKRDSHSPLHF.

The chain uses TRBV7-7 and TRBJ1-3; D call uncertain. The CDR3 runs to 15 residues. Trimming shortened V by 5 bases and J by 0 bases, and 11 bases separated the two germline ends. CDR1 is SSHAT, CDR2 FNYEAQ, per germline (reference sequence). CDR3 sequence: CASSEDLSSGNTIYF. The CDR3 bases are TGTGCCAGCAGCGAGGACCTGAGCTCTGGAAACACCATATATTTT.

CDR3 DNA sequence: TGCGCCAGCAGCCCAGGACAGGGTCTTCAGCCCCAGCATTTT. Its protein product is CASSPGQGLQPQHF. J is TRBJ1-5 and V is TRBV5-1, with 8 bases identical to TRBD1. The CDR3 contains 14 residues. CDR1 and CDR2 (germline): SGHRS, YFSETQ. Trimming removed 4 bases from V and 6 bases from J; junction bases left unmatched: 6.

The rearrangement joins TRBV5-4 to TRBJ2-7; 10 nucleotides agree with TRBD2. The CDR3 has 15 residues. Germline V gives CDR1 SGHNT, CDR2 YYREEE (reference sequence). With 5 bases clipped from V and 2 bases from J, the junction kept 7 bases outside the gene matches. CDR3 protein: CASSDPSGGAYEQYF. CDR3 in DNA: TGTGCCAGCAGTGATCCGAGCGGGGGGGCCTACGAGCAGTACTTC.

This chain links TRBV18 with TRBJ1-1, with D possibly being TRBD1 (5 bases). The CDR3 consists of 13 residues. Germline values: CDR1 KGHSH, CDR2 LQKENI. The germline V and J ends were trimmed by 6 bases and 4 bases, with 12 bases remaining between them. The CDR3 reads CASSIVRGTEAFF. CDR3 sequence (DNA): TGTGCCAGCTCCATAGTGAGGGGCACTGAAGCTTTCTTT.

This clonotype was found a few times. V is TRBV11-2 and J is TRBJ2-5, with 8 bases lining up with TRBD1. The CDR3 contains 17 residues. Germline lookup yields CDR1 SGHAT and CDR2 FQNNGV. Trimming took 3 bases from V and 5 from J; bases not matched to a gene: 14. The DNA of the CDR3 is TGTGCCAGCAGCTTTTCCCAGGGGGCCCCGTCTGGGGAGACCCAGTACTTC. This sequence encodes CASSFSQGAPSGETQYF.

This clonotype was observed many times. The chain carries TRBV6-6 and TRBJ2-5, with TRBD2 matching over 10 bases. Germline V gene lookup returns CDR1 MNHNY and CDR2 SVGAGI (reference sequence). CDR3 size: 15 residues. V lost 6 bases to trimming and J lost 1 base; unmatched junction nucleotides: 5. The CDR3 DNA reads TGTGCCAGCAGACCTAGCGGGGGCCCCCAAGAGACCCAGTACTTC. This encodes CASRPSGGPQETQYF.

Details on this clonotype: Mismatch with germline at one junction end may stem from a read error. V and J are TRBV11-2 and TRBJ1-6; D is possibly TRBD1 (6 bases). CDR1 SGHAT and CDR2 FQNNGV come from the germline V gene. The CDR3 has 16 amino acids. The CDR3 sequence is CASSRLQGSYNSPLHF. DNA of the CDR3: TGCGCCAGCAGCCGATTACAGGGTTCCTATAATTCACCCCTCCACTTT.

This clonotype came up many times. The V call is TRBV5-1, the J call TRBJ1-4; 8 bases map to TRBD1. This CDR3 region has 14 residues. Germline CDR1 is SGHRS and CDR2 is YFSETQ. The V segment lost 6 bases and the J segment 4 bases; nucleotides outside the gene matches: 5. The CDR3 DNA is TGCGCCAGCACCACGACAGGGGTTAATGAAAAACTGTTTTTT. Amino acid sequence: CASTTTGVNEKLFF.